This T cell receptor beta chain derives from a study of cytomegalovirus exposure and HLA in healthy donors. The study's findings and limits: Based on reports, TCR beta sequences accurately predicted HLA-A and HLA-B alleles for most subjects. Equally common other TCR beta chains were less clonally expanded than HLA-associated ones, a later analysis found.

The study ran its PCR with 60 Vbeta and 13 Jbeta primers. The method was immunoSEQ multiplex PCR; TCRdb's version includes in-frame clones alone and lacks a portion of them. Among 150,000 to 200,000 clones, about 72% were seen once, and the ten largest hold 2% to 2.5%. Comment on this clone: Its antigen remains unidentified.

Though nominally healthy at sampling, donors likely had unrecorded immune exposures. This CDR3 region has 15 residues. Unmatched junction bases numbered 0, after V lost 4 bases and J lost 0 bases. The germline CDR1 and CDR2 sequences are SGHDN and FVKESK. The chain carries TRBV14 and TRBJ2-3; 11 bases are a match to TRBD2. Sequencing was performed on PBMCs. The receptor was derived from a human donor in good health. The CDR3 DNA sequence: TGTGCCAGCAGCCCTAGCGGGGGGAGCACAGATACGCAGTATTTT. Protein: CASSPSGGSTDTQYF.